The T cell receptor beta chain under discussion was sequenced for a study of T cell responses to AZD1222 COVID-19 vaccine. CDR3 length equals 14 residues. Germline V CDR1 and CDR2: GTSNPN, SVGIG (reference sequence). Trimming removed 5 bases at V and 7 bases at J, with 21 bases between. Measured with immunoSEQ multiplex PCR; TCRdb has only the in-frame clones, and not every one. The data hold 180,000 or so clones, with about 90% observed a single time. The receptor was derived from an adult who received the AZD1222 COVID-19 vaccine. The material was peripheral blood, obtained 28 days after the second AZD1222 dose. This chain uses TRBV30 with TRBJ2-7; no firm D call. The CDR3 here is CAWEPSPGSIEQYF. The CDR3 DNA reads as TGTGCCTGGGAGCCCTCGCCGGGCTCAATTGAGCAGTACTTC.